The 27 T cell receptor beta chains below all came from one sample that was sequenced in a study of regulatory T cells in long-lasting Graves disease. The TCR beta library used iRepertoire HTBI primers with Arm-PCR amplification of CDR3. TCRdb re-derived calls from the multiplex PCR reads in MiXCR, one entry per CDR3 protein. This sample yields some 500,000 distinct CDR3 sequences, of which approximately 13% are seen a single time; roughly 10% belongs to the top ten. Noted time point: newly diagnosed GD, antithyroid drugs for less than 3 months. Scientists built the TCR library using RNA that was extracted from PBMCs. These data were also reused for a study on T cells in Graves' hyperthyroidism and ophthalmopathy.

Sequenced here: peripheral blood mononuclear cells (PBMCs), sampled at new diagnosis, from a patient treated with antithyroid drugs. These receptors all stem from a man under 40 with Graves disease.

This chain links TRBV30 with TRBJ2-1; D call uncertain. Germline CDR1 GTSNPN, CDR2 SVGIG (reference sequence). CDR3 size: 14 residues. Trimming pared 4 bases from V and 2 bases from J, leaving 12 bases between. The CDR3 is CAWNLPNAYNEQFF. Here the CDR3 DNA reads TGTGCCTGGAACCTACCAAACGCCTACAATGAGCAGTTCTTC.

This clonotype has a count of ten or more. The CDR3, as DNA: TGTGCCAGCAGCAAGACTAGGACGGGGGAGCAGTTCTTC. This translates into CASSKTRTGEQFF. This rearrangement joins TRBV12-3 or TRBV12-4 to TRBJ2-1; D may be TRBD2 (6 bases). CDR3 length equals 13 residues. V shed 6 bases and J shed 10 bases, with 16 bases lying between them.

This clonotype appeared many times. The chain joins TRBV19 to TRBJ1-2, with 8 bases that match TRBD1. CDR1 LNHDA and CDR2 SQIVND come from the germline V gene (reference sequence). The CDR3 extends over 16 amino acids. Trimming removed 5 bases from V and 4 bases from J; junction bases left unmatched: 12. CDR3 in DNA: TGTGCCAGTAGTCCCGAACCCACAGGGGGGATCTATGGCTACACCTTC. It specifies CASSPEPTGGIYGYTF.

The chain recombines TRBV10-3 with TRBJ1-2, with D possibly TRBD1 on 5 matching bases. This CDR3 contains 13 residues. Per the germline V gene, CDR1 is ENHRY and CDR2 is SYGVKD. V was shortened by 2 bases and J by 4 bases, with 8 bases between the two germline ends. The CDR3 sequence is CAISELQGYGYTF. As DNA, the CDR3 is TGTGCCATCAGTGAGCTGCAGGGCTATGGCTACACCTTC.

Many counts were recorded for this clonotype. The chain is built from TRBV29-1 and TRBJ2-5, with D perhaps TRBD1 (5 bases). From germline, CDR1 is SQVTM and CDR2 ANQGSEA. This CDR3 spans 13 amino acids. V lost 7 bases to trimming and J lost 0 bases, with 12 bases between them. The CDR3 sequence: CSGPRQNQETQYF. In DNA, the CDR3 is TGCAGCGGACCTCGACAGAACCAAGAGACCCAGTACTTC.

This clonotype was counted many times. V and J are TRBV11-2 and TRBJ2-5, with 10 positions matching TRBD2. This CDR3 region has 17 residues. Germline CDR1 and CDR2: SGHAT and FQNNGV. Trimming at V came to 4 bases and at J to 6 bases, leaving 14 bases not matched to a gene. This CDR3 reads CASSSRGWTSGLKTQYF. In DNA form, the CDR3 reads TGTGCCAGCAGCTCAAGGGGGTGGACTAGCGGTTTGAAGACCCAGTACTTC.

This clonotype was seen ten or more times. The CDR3 loop reads CAWSEDVSNQPQHF. The CDR3 DNA is TGTGCCTGGAGTGAGGACGTAAGCAATCAGCCCCAGCATTTT. V and J are TRBV30 and TRBJ1-5; D gene uncertain. Germline loops: CDR1 GTSNPN, CDR2 SVGIG (reference sequence). The CDR3 runs to 14 residues. V shed 1 base and J shed 1 base, with 8 bases lying between them.

This clonotype was seen repeatedly, ten times or more. CDR3 amino acids: CASSGTQEIKQYF. The CDR3 DNA follows: TGTGCCAGCAGTGGGACTCAGGAGATAAAGCAGTACTTC. The chain combines TRBV27 with TRBJ2-7, with D maybe TRBD2 (6 bases). The CDR3 spans 13 residues. CDR1 and CDR2 from the germline V gene are MNHEY and SMNVEV (reference sequence). V gave up 5 bases and J gave up 8 bases, with 16 bases separating them.

This clonotype was recorded a few times. V usage is TRBV30 and J usage is TRBJ2-1, with 12 positions matching TRBD2. This CDR3 is 14 amino acids long. Per germline, CDR1 GTSNPN and CDR2 SVGIG (reference sequence). J lost 7 bases, V lost 2 bases, and 3 bases had no gene match. The CDR3 spells CAWSPGLAGNEQFF. The CDR3 DNA is TGTGCCTGGAGTCCCGGACTAGCGGGAAATGAGCAGTTCTTC.

The sample holds many counts of this clonotype. The chain is built from TRBV12-5 and TRBJ2-1; no clear D. V was cut by 4 bases and J by 3 bases, with 4 bases left in between. The germline gives CDR1 LGHNT, CDR2 FRNRAP. The CDR3 is 12 amino acids. The CDR3 region is CASGSDYNEQFF. Here the CDR3 DNA reads TGTGCTAGTGGTTCGGACTACAATGAGCAGTTCTTC.

Many counts were recorded for this clonotype. This chain uses TRBV28 with TRBJ2-3; TRBD2 might be the D (6 bases). Germline assignment: CDR1 MDHEN and CDR2 SYDVKM. CDR3 length equals 18 residues. V was pared by 5 bases and J by 1 base, with 22 bases between. The CDR3 is CASSLLLSGVRRTDTQYF. CDR3 DNA: TGTGCCAGCAGTCTCCTGTTGTCGGGAGTACGCCGCACAGATACGCAGTATTTT.

This clonotype occurred many times. V and J are TRBV28 and TRBJ2-3; D not resolved. CDR3 size: 15 residues. CDR1 is MDHEN and CDR2 is SYDVKM in the germline V gene. V lost 6 bases and J 1 base, leaving 14 bases between the germline ends. CDR3 nucleotides: TGTGCCAGCAGCACAACGTTTAGACGCACAGATACGCAGTATTTT. It is translated as CASSTTFRRTDTQYF.

This clonotype was counted at least ten times. This rearrangement joins TRBV7-9 to TRBJ2-5; TRBD2 matches at 7 bases. Looked up from germline, CDR1 is SEHNR and CDR2 is FQNEAQ (reference sequence). This CDR3 contains 15 residues. Trimming took 3 bases from V and 0 from J; bases not matched to a gene: 4. CDR3 sequence (DNA): TGTGCCAGCAGCTTGTACGGGAGGTACCAAGAGACCCAGTACTTC. Its translation: CASSLYGRYQETQYF.

The rearrangement uses TRBV12-3 or TRBV12-4 and TRBJ2-3; TRBD2 might be the D (6 bases). V gave up 2 bases and J gave up 0 bases, with 15 bases separating them. This CDR3 contains 17 residues. The CDR3 loop reads CASSLLGPGTSTDTQYF. DNA for the CDR3: TGTGCCAGCAGTTTATTGGGGCCCGGGACTAGCACAGATACGCAGTATTTT.

This clonotype has ten or more counts. The chain couples TRBV12-3 or TRBV12-4 to TRBJ2-7; maybe TRBD1 (5 bases). Trimming took off 5 bases at V and 3 bases at J, with 17 bases between the two ends. CDR3 size: 15 residues. As DNA, the CDR3 is TGTGCCAGCAGTCCATTTGGGGCTATTGTCTACGAGCAGTACTTC. Translated: CASSPFGAIVYEQYF.

This clonotype was counted a few times. This rearrangement joins TRBV9 to TRBJ2-1; D call uncertain. Germline V gives CDR1 SGDLS, CDR2 YYNGEE. The CDR3 has 15 residues. The ends were cut back, 7 bases at V and 4 bases at J, with 18 bases in the middle. CDR3 coding DNA: TGTGCCAGCCAAGCCGGCCGCGGAGCGTACAATGAGCAGTTCTTC. Its protein is CASQAGRGAYNEQFF. Looking up the rest from reference TRBV9 and TRBJ2-1 gives the full variable domain: DSGVTQTPKHLITATGQRVTLRCSPRSGDLSVYWYQQSLDQGLQFLIQYYNGEERAKGNILERFSAQQFPDLHSELNLSSLELGDSALYFCASQAGRGAYNEQFFGPGTRLTVL.

This clonotype was detected many times. One end of the junction varies from germline; a read error may be responsible. The chain has TRBV5-1 and TRBJ2-7, with D perhaps TRBD1 (8 bases). The CDR3 length is 13 residues. The V gene's germline CDR1 is SGHRS and CDR2 YFSETQ. The CDR3 reads CASSGTGSYEQYF. As DNA, the CDR3 is TGTGCCAGCAGCGGGACAGGATCCTACGAGCAGTACTTC.

The chain employs TRBV6-1 and TRBJ2-5; D remains ambiguous. This CDR3 is 13 amino acids long. Trimming stripped 8 bases from V and 5 bases from J, with 15 bases between. Looked up from germline, CDR1 is MNHNS and CDR2 is SASEGT. This CDR3 is CASGSLARETQYF. The CDR3 region has the DNA TGTGCCAGCGGTTCCCTGGCGAGGGAGACCCAGTACTTC.

The chain joins TRBV6-2 or TRBV6-3 to TRBJ2-2; D may correspond to TRBD1 or TRBD2 (6 bases each). The ends were cut back, 0 bases at V and 7 bases at J, with 12 bases in the middle. Germline V lookup: CDR1 MNHEY, CDR2 SVGEGT. CDR3 length: 15 amino acids. The CDR3 sequence is CASSYSGGAVGELFF. The CDR3 nucleotides read TGTGCCAGCAGTTACTCGGGGGGCGCGGTCGGGGAGCTGTTTTTT.

The V call is TRBV20-1, the J call TRBJ2-6; D is uncertain. The CDR3 spans 20 residues. V was shortened by 0 bases and J by 1 base, with 22 bases between the two germline ends. Germline CDR1 is DFQATT and CDR2 is SNEGSKA (reference sequence). The CDR3, as DNA: TGCAGTGCTAGAGATGTAATGCGCAGAGTAGAAAAATCTGGGGCCAACGTCCTGACTTTC. Protein sequence: CSARDVMRRVEKSGANVLTF.

The V gene is TRBV7-2, the J gene TRBJ1-1; TRBD1 might be the D (5 bases). The CDR3 is 18 amino acids. V was trimmed by 2 bases and J by 1 base, leaving 20 bases between them. CDR1 is SGHTA and CDR2 is FQGNSA in the germline V gene. CDR3 bases: TGTGCCAGCAGCTTATGGGACCGGGACCACGGGAGGAACACTGAAGCTTTCTTT. Protein product: CASSLWDRDHGRNTEAFF.

The chain links TRBV24-1 to TRBJ2-1; the match to TRBD2 covers 12 bases. Germline CDR1 is KGHDR and CDR2 is SFDVKD. With 4 bases clipped from V and 6 bases from J, the junction kept 6 bases outside the gene matches. CDR3 length equals 16 residues. The CDR3 sequence: CATSDRTSGMGNEQFF. The CDR3 DNA sequence: TGTGCCACCAGTGACCGGACTAGCGGGATGGGCAATGAGCAGTTCTTC.

In its sample, this clonotype was seen many times. The chain couples TRBV10-3 to TRBJ2-7; TRBD1 or TRBD2 may be the D gene (6 bases each). CDR3 size: 15 residues. Trimming took off 0 bases at V and 5 bases at J, with 14 bases between the two ends. Germline V gene sequence: CDR1 ENHRY, CDR2 SYGVKD. CDR3 sequence (DNA): TGTGCCATCAGTGAGTCAGGGGGGTTTGTCAACGAGCAGTACTTC. Translated: CAISESGGFVNEQYF.

This clonotype occurred a few times. The genes are TRBV6-1 and TRBJ1-5, with D maybe TRBD1 (5 bases). This CDR3 has 15 amino acids. V was cut by 2 bases and J by 1 base, with 9 bases left in between. CDR1 is MNHNS, CDR2 SASEGT, per germline. CDR3 region: CASSEIWDSNQPQHF. The CDR3 DNA sequence: TGTGCCAGCAGTGAAATTTGGGACAGCAATCAGCCCCAGCATTTT.

This clonotype was found many times. The genes are TRBV28 and TRBJ1-1, with D possibly TRBD1 on 5 matching bases. The germline V gene encodes CDR1 MDHEN and CDR2 SYDVKM. Trimming removed 7 bases from V and 5 bases from J, with 17 bases in between. This CDR3 contains 14 residues. CDR3 in amino acids: CASIRTFTGTEAFF. Written as DNA, the CDR3 is TGTGCCAGCATACGGACATTTACTGGGACTGAAGCTTTCTTT. The complete variable domain, with remaining parts taken from reference TRBV28 and TRBJ1-1, reads DVKVTQSSRYLVKRTGEKVFLECVQDMDHENMFWYRQDPGLGLRLIYFSYDVKMKEKGDIPEGYSVSREKKERFSLILESASTNQTSMYLCASIRTFTGTEAFFGQGTRLTVV.

The chain links TRBV6-2 or TRBV6-3 to TRBJ1-5; 12 bases map to TRBD1. The V segment lost 5 bases and the J segment 3 bases; nucleotides outside the gene matches: 11. The CDR3 runs to 18 residues. CDR1 and CDR2 (germline): MNHEY, SVGEGT. The CDR3 loop is CASSELTGTGGNNQPQHF. In DNA, the CDR3 is TGTGCCAGCAGTGAACTCACCGGGACAGGGGGCAACAATCAGCCCCAGCATTTT.

This clonotype was observed a handful of times. The CDR3 spells CASSYSSTNTEAFF. The DNA of the CDR3 is TGTGCCAGCAGTTACTCGAGCACGAACACTGAAGCTTTCTTT. This rearrangement joins TRBV6-2 or TRBV6-3 to TRBJ1-1; no definite D call. The CDR3 totals 14 residues. V lost 0 bases and J lost 1, with 6 bases in between. Germline lookup yields CDR1 MNHEY and CDR2 SVGEGT.